The clone carrying this T cell receptor beta chain was seen ten or more times. The antigen remains unidentified. The data were obtained in a study of T cells in Graves' hyperthyroidism and ophthalmopathy. Study-level points and caveats: The model predicted ophthalmopathy a median 6.5 months before onset.

It was RNA transcripts that yielded the amplified TCR beta CDR3 regions. The primer set for the first-round RT-PCR of the TCR CDR3 was HTBI. TCRdb reanalysed the multiplex PCR reads using MiXCR and keeps one entry per CDR3 protein. Of 450,000 to 650,000 distinct CDR3 sequences listed, around 20% are singletons. This CDR3 region has 13 residues. Germline-derived CDR1 and CDR2 are SNHLY and FYNNEI. The germline V and J ends were trimmed by 2 bases and 8 bases, with 12 bases remaining between them. Sequenced: blood. The source of this sequence is a man younger than 30 with Graves' hyperthyroidism. This chain uses TRBV2 with TRBJ1-2; a possible D gene is TRBD1 (5 bases). CDR3 sequence reads: CASSEIFRGGYTF. In nucleotides, the CDR3 is TGTGCCAGCAGTGAAATTTTTAGGGGAGGCTACACCTTC.